A single sample is the source of the 8 T cell receptor beta chains below, sequenced in a study of blood T cell repertoires in COVID-19. Method: immunoSEQ multiplex PCR; TCRdb's copy keeps in-frame clones and lacks some. The sample contains 200,000 to 300,000 clones, more than 70% of which appear only once. What was sequenced was PBMCs or T cells enriched from blood (not recorded which). All receptors come from a woman aged 40 to 55 with acute COVID-19.

The V gene is TRBV6-1, the J gene TRBJ2-7; D perhaps matches TRBD1 (5 bases). Germline CDR1 MNHNS, CDR2 SASEGT. Trimming removed 4 bases from V and 0 bases from J, with 16 bases in between. The CDR3 runs to 16 residues. CDR3 protein: CASSVQRQSSSYEQYF. The CDR3 DNA follows: TGTGCCAGCAGTGTACAACGACAGTCAAGCTCCTACGAGCAGTACTTC.

J is TRBJ2-2 and V is TRBV6-5; D perhaps matches TRBD1 (6 bases). V lost 4 bases, J lost 7 bases, and 10 bases lay in between. The CDR3 runs to 13 residues. Germline assignment: CDR1 MNHEY and CDR2 SVGAGI. Written as DNA, the CDR3 is TGTGCCAGCAGTTTGGGGGCCGTCGGGGAGCTGTTTTTT. It codes for CASSLGAVGELFF.

This rearrangement joins TRBV13 to TRBJ2-7, with 9 bases fitting TRBD1. Germline trimming cut 5 bases from V and 4 bases from J; bases unmatched to any gene: 12. This CDR3 spans 16 amino acids. In germline, CDR1 is PRHDT, CDR2 FYEKMQ (reference sequence). The CDR3 sequence is CASSAVGQGGRYEQYV. The CDR3 DNA is TGTGCCAGCAGCGCGGTGGGACAGGGTGGGAGGTACGAGCAGTACGTC.

V gene TRBV2 combines with J gene TRBJ1-2; D is unclear. The V gene's germline CDR1 is SNHLY and CDR2 FYNNEI. V was pared by 8 bases and J by 0 bases, with 13 bases between. The CDR3 is 14 amino acids. The CDR3 sequence: CASPTVEANYGYTF. In nucleotides, the CDR3 is TGTGCCAGCCCGACTGTGGAAGCTAACTATGGCTACACCTTC.

This clone was seen more than once but under ten times. The rearrangement uses TRBV19 and TRBJ2-5; D is uncertain. The germline gives CDR1 LNHDA, CDR2 SQIVND (reference sequence). V gave up 4 bases and J gave up 2 bases, with 8 bases separating them. CDR3 length equals 13 residues. The CDR3 DNA reads TGTGCCAGTAGTAGGGCTCTTCAAGAGACCCAGTACTTC. Translation: CASSRALQETQYF.

The V gene is TRBV7-3, the J gene TRBJ2-6; 7 bases map to TRBD1. With 5 bases clipped from V and 2 bases from J, the junction kept 3 bases outside the gene matches. The CDR3 runs to 15 residues. CDR1 SGHTA and CDR2 FQGTGA come from the germline V gene. The CDR3 spells CASSLDRAGANVLTF. In nucleotides, the CDR3 is TGTGCCAGCAGCCTTGACAGGGCTGGGGCCAACGTCCTGACTTTC.

This sequence joins TRBV6-1 and TRBJ1-2; 7 bases match TRBD1. Per germline, CDR1 MNHNS and CDR2 SASEGT. This CDR3 has 16 amino acids. The J segment lost 1 base and the V segment lost 0 bases, leaving 5 bases of the junction unmatched. The CDR3: CASSEARGQINYGYTF. CDR3 bases: TGTGCCAGCAGTGAAGCTAGGGGACAGATTAACTATGGCTACACCTTC.

J is TRBJ2-3 and V is TRBV24-1, with TRBD2 matching 13 bases. The germline V gene encodes CDR1 KGHDR and CDR2 SFDVKD. V lost 9 bases and J lost 3; bases outside the gene matches: 5. The CDR3 sequence is 15 residues long. Here the CDR3 reads CATGLAGVYTDTQYF. The CDR3 DNA reads TGTGCCACCGGACTAGCGGGAGTCTATACAGATACGCAGTATTTT.